Below, one T cell receptor beta chain is given with its context. The antigen is not known. HTBI primers from iRepertoire and Arm-PCR of CDR3 regions yielded the TCR beta libraries. Each CDR3 protein is one row after TCRdb ran MiXCR on the multiplex PCR reads. The sample includes around 460,000 distinct CDR3 sequences, 22% seen only once; the top ten take roughly 14%. The sample originates from a study of regulatory T cells in long-lasting Graves disease. Study results and limitations: With persistent disease, TRBV28, TRBJ1-2 and TRBJ2-5 were the favored segments.

Time point of the sample: persistent/refractory GD, antithyroid drugs over 5 years with positive TRAb. PBMCs provided the RNA from which the TCR library was made. With 1 base clipped from V and 5 bases from J, the junction kept 2 bases outside the gene matches. There are 14 residues in the CDR3. Germline-derived CDR1 and CDR2 are SGHDN and FVKESK. The material was peripheral blood mononuclear cells (PBMCs), obtained when the disease was refractory, from a patient treated with antithyroid drugs. This TCR was recovered from a female donor with Graves disease. V usage is TRBV14 and J usage is TRBJ2-7; 10 positions match TRBD2. The CDR3 reads CASSQGLAGDEQYF. For the CDR3, the DNA is TGTGCCAGCAGCCAAGGCCTAGCGGGAGACGAGCAGTACTTC.